The clone carrying this TCR beta chain was picked up one time. Germline values: CDR1 KGHSH, CDR2 LQKENI. The CDR3 contains 15 residues. The ends were cut back, 2 bases at V and 5 bases at J, with 16 bases in the middle. Generated by immunoSEQ multiplex PCR, the TCRdb table keeps only in-frame clones and is missing some. The sample consists of around 1 million clones, approximately 80% of them appearing once. This entry is derived from a study of shared clonotypes between healthy human individuals. The clonotype was recovered from a man aged 18 to 30 in good health. Sequencing was done on a sample of memory CD4+ T cells sorted from blood. Specified subset: CD45RA-negative fraction. The chain couples TRBV18 to TRBJ2-7; D may be TRBD1 (7 bases). CDR3 nucleotide sequence: TGTGCCAGCTCACCATTATTTGACAGGGAGGACGAGCAGTACTTC. It yields the protein CASSPLFDREDEQYF. Based on the CDR3 plus reference TRBV18 and TRBJ2-7, the full variable domain is NAGVMQNPRHLVRRRGQEARLRCSPMKGHSHVYWYRQLPEEGLKFMVYLQKENIIDESGMPKERFSAEFPKEGPSILRIQQVVRGDSAAYFCASSPLFDREDEQYFGPGTRLTVT.